These T cell receptor beta chains were read from a single sample in a study of blood T cell repertoires in COVID-19. Here immunoSEQ multiplex PCR was the method, and the copy in TCRdb shows in-frame clones only, minus some. The sample contains roughly 230,000 clones, 85% of which appear only once. Source material: peripheral blood. Every receptor here comes from a man aged 40-49 years with acute or convalescent COVID-19. CDR3s include the opening cysteine and the closing phenylalanine or tryptophan. The order of the fields is V gene, clone size, D gene, J gene, CDR3 protein, CDR3 DNA. D genes are given only for firm matches. Size is stated for part of the rows, as once, few or many counts, or as a class when the clone is expanded.

TRBV4-3	once	TRBD1	TRBJ2-7	CASSQAGTGLQEQYF	TGCGCCAGCAGCCAAGCCGGGACAGGGCTGCAGGAGCAGTACTTC
TRBV6-1	NA	TRBD2	TRBJ2-5	CASSEAGLAGLETQYF	TGTGCCAGCAGTGAAGCCGGACTAGCGGGGCTGGAGACCCAGTACTTC
TRBV10-3	NA	TRBD1	TRBJ1-2	CAISASRQGDGYTF	TGTGCCATCAGTGCCTCACGACAGGGGGATGGCTACACCTTC
TRBV5-8	once	NA	TRBJ1-4	CASSPFRSGSIRGKLFF	TGTGCCAGCAGCCCATTCCGGTCAGGATCGATAAGGGGGAAACTGTTTTTT
TRBV6-5	few	TRBD1	TRBJ1-6	CASSLGQYNSPLHF	TGTGCCAGCAGCCTGGGACAGTATAATTCACCCCTCCACTTT
TRBV9	NA	NA	TRBJ1-1	CASSPLNTEAFF	TGTGCCAGCAGTCCCTTGAACACTGAAGCTTTCTTT
TRBV6-6	NA	NA	TRBJ1-2	CATTQMTNYGYTF	TGTGCAACAACCCAGATGACTAACTATGGCTACACCTTC
TRBV12-3/TRBV12-4	once	NA	TRBJ2-7	CASSLGGLYEQYF	TGTGCCAGCAGTTTGGGGGGACTCTACGAGCAGTACTTC
TRBV19	NA	TRBD1	TRBJ1-6	CASRTGENSPLHF	TGTGCCAGCAGGACAGGGGAAAATTCACCCCTCCACTTT
TRBV7-6	NA	NA	TRBJ2-3	CASSLGGADTQYF	TGTGCCAGCAGCTTAGGCGGGGCAGATACGCAGTATTTT
TRBV3-1/TRBV3-2	NA	NA	TRBJ1-1	CASSLGPGNTEAFF	TGTGCCAGCAGCCTAGGCCCGGGGAACACTGAAGCTTTCTTT
TRBV6-5	once	NA	TRBJ1-1	CASSPTGSEAFF	TGTGCCAGCAGCCCCACCGGGAGCGAAGCTTTCTTT
TRBV18	NA	TRBD1	TRBJ1-1	CASSPQGAQPEAFF	TGTGCCAGCTCACCTCAGGGGGCGCAACCTGAAGCTTTCTTT
TRBV18	NA	TRBD1	TRBJ2-2	CASSPRTGGGMNTGELFF	TGTGCCAGCTCACCGCGAACAGGGGGCGGAATGAACACCGGGGAGCTGTTTTTT
TRBV18	NA	NA	TRBJ1-5	CASSPRELGVNSNQPQHF	TGTGCCAGCTCACCAAGGGAATTAGGGGTTAACAGCAATCAGCCCCAGCATTTT
TRBV7-8	NA	TRBD1	TRBJ1-1	CASSRTDRGAEAFF	TGTGCCAGCAGCCGCACGGACAGGGGCGCTGAAGCTTTCTTT
TRBV19	few	TRBD1	TRBJ1-5	CASKTGDQPQHF	TGTGCCAGTAAGACAGGGGACCAGCCCCAGCATTTT
TRBV7-9	NA	NA	TRBJ1-2	CASSLEGGFYGYTF	TGTGCCAGCAGCTTAGAGGGAGGGTTCTATGGCTACACCTTC
TRBV7-7	few	TRBD1	TRBJ2-1	CASSYTTGDYNEQFF	TGTGCTAGCAGCTACACGACAGGGGACTACAATGAGCAGTTCTTC
TRBV30	NA	NA	TRBJ2-3	CALTGSADTQYF	TGTGCCTTGACCGGCAGCGCGGATACGCAGTATTTT
TRBV11-2	NA	NA	TRBJ2-7	CASSLDRSGPGYEQYF	TGTGCCAGCAGCTTAGATCGCTCAGGCCCCGGCTACGAGCAGTACTTC
TRBV6-5	once	NA	TRBJ1-5	CASSYGGSNQPQHF	TGTGCCAGCAGTTACGGGGGGAGCAATCAGCCCCAGCATTTT
TRBV9	NA	NA	TRBJ2-7	CASSVATGAEQYF	TGTGCCAGCAGCGTAGCTACAGGAGCCGAGCAGTACTTC
TRBV7-9	NA	NA	TRBJ1-1	CASSLEQVSEAFF	TGTGCCAGCAGCTTAGAACAGGTCAGTGAAGCTTTCTTT
TRBV21-1	NA	NA	TRBJ1-3	CASSRDSGNTIYF	TGTGCCAGCAGCCGGGACTCTGGAAACACCATATATTTT
TRBV7-2	NA	NA	TRBJ2-5	CASSLDLETQYF	TGTGCCAGCAGCTTAGACTTGGAGACCCAGTACTTC
TRBV7-9	once	NA	TRBJ1-5	CASSSETVQPQHF	TGTGCCAGCAGCTCGGAGACAGTACAGCCCCAGCATTTT
TRBV4-3	NA	TRBD1	TRBJ1-2	CASSQGGTLGTGNGYTF	TGCGCCAGCAGCCAAGGGGGGACACTTGGGACAGGGAATGGCTACACCTTC
TRBV5-1	NA	NA	TRBJ1-2	CASRSGTIYGYTF	TGCGCCAGCAGATCCGGGACAATCTATGGCTACACCTTC
TRBV4-3	few	NA	TRBJ2-2	CASSPSSRSTGELFF	TGCGCCAGCAGCCCTTCCTCTCGGTCCACCGGGGAGCTGTTTTTT
TRBV7-9	NA	TRBD1	TRBJ1-1	CASSEGQGSTEAFF	TGTGCCAGCAGCGAGGGACAGGGTTCGACTGAAGCTTTCTTT
TRBV11-3	once	NA	TRBJ1-6	CASSLGPDSPLHF	TGTGCCAGCAGCTTAGGTCCGGATTCACCCCTCCACTTT
TRBV7-9	NA	NA	TRBJ2-7	CASSSAGQSSYEQYF	TGTGCCAGCAGCTCCGCGGGACAGAGCTCCTACGAGCAGTACTTC
TRBV4-2	NA	TRBD2	TRBJ2-5	CASSPLIAGYQETQYF	TGTGCCAGCAGCCCCCTGATAGCGGGGTACCAAGAGACCCAGTACTTC
TRBV5-1	many	NA	TRBJ2-6	CASSSRVGANVLTF	TGCGCCAGCAGCTCCAGGGTTGGGGCCAACGTCCTGACTTTC
TRBV7-6	NA	NA	TRBJ1-4	CASSSDSEKLFF	TGTGCCAGCAGCTCCGACAGCGAAAAACTGTTTTTT
TRBV5-4	NA	TRBD1	TRBJ1-1	CASRRGQAAEAFF	TGTGCCAGCAGACGAGGACAGGCCGCTGAAGCTTTCTTT